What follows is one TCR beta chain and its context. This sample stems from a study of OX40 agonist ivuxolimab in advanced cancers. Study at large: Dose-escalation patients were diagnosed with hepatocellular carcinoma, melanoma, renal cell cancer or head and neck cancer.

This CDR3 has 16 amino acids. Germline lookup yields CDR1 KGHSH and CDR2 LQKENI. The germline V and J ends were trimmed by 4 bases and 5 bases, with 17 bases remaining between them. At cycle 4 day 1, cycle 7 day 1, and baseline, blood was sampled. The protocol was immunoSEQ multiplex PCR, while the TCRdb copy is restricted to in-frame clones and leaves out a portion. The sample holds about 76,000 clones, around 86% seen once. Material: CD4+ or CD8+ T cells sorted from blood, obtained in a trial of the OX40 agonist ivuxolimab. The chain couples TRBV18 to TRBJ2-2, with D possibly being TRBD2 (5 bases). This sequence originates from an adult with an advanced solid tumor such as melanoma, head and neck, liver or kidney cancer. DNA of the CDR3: TGTGCCAGCTCACGGCTTCGGGGTGACGGAACCGGGGAGCTGTTTTTT. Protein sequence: CASSRLRGDGTGELFF. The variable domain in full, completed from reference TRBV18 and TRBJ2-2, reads NAGVMQNPRHLVRRRGQEARLRCSPMKGHSHVYWYRQLPEEGLKFMVYLQKENIIDESGMPKERFSAEFPKEGPSILRIQQVVRGDSAAYFCASSRLRGDGTGELFFGEGSRLTVL.